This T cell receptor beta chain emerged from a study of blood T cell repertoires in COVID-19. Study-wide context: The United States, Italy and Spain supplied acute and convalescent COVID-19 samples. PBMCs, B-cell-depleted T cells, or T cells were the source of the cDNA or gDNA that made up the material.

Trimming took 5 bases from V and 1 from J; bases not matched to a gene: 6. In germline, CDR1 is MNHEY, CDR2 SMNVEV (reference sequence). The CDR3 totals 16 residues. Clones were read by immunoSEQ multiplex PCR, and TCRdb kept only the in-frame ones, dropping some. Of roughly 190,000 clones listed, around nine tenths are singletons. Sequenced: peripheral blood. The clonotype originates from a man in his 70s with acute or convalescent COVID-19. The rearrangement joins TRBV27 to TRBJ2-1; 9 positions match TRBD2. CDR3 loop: CASSRTLAGSYNEQFF. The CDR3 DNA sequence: TGTGCCAGCAGTCGAACTCTAGCGGGATCCTACAATGAGCAGTTCTTC.